Reported below is one T cell receptor beta chain. Its cognate antigen is unknown. CDR1 is SNHLY and CDR2 is FYNNEI in the germline V gene. J lost 3 bases, V lost 4 bases, and 3 bases had no gene match. The CDR3 length is 14 residues. This sample was taken from a study of cytomegalovirus exposure and HLA in healthy donors. Whole-study findings and limits: In a later analysis, approximately 15,000 TCR beta sequences were associated with HLA alleles at 0.05 false discovery rate. When a later analysis was performed, an Asian-associated ancestry cluster reportedly had fewer N-insertions than the approximately 700-donor mean.

Use of 60 Vbeta and 13 Jbeta primers characterized the PCR. This table comes from immunoSEQ multiplex PCR, and its TCRdb copy is limited to in-frame clones, with some not included. The sample includes about 110,000 clones, 65% to 85% of them seen just once. This TCR came from a man aged 30 to 45 in good health and CMV-seronegative. The sequencing sample was made of PBMCs. J is TRBJ2-7 and V is TRBV2; 10 nucleotides align to TRBD1. CDR3 nucleotide sequence: TGTGCCAGCAGTGGTGGGACAGGGGACTACGAGCAGTACTTC. Encoded protein: CASSGGTGDYEQYF.